Sequencing of this TCR beta chain was carried out in a study of Graves' ophthalmopathy and Graves' hyperthyroidism. Study results and caveats: Detected in blood as well were most expanded thyroid clonotypes with frequency above 0.001.

Germline V CDR1 and CDR2: SQVTM, ANQGSEA. The CDR3 extends over 14 amino acids. The V and J ends lost 0 bases and 0 bases respectively, with 8 bases between them. The TCR beta CDR3 regions underwent amplification from RNA transcripts. RT-PCR with HTBI primers came first, then second-round multiplex PCR. TCRdb re-called the multiplex PCR reads with MiXCR, one entry per CDR3 protein. The sample gives some 350,000 distinct CDR3 sequences, about 18% of which show up once; 2% to 2.5% is in the top ten. This clonotype came up many times. Its antigen is undetermined. Stable hyperthyroidism meant no ophthalmopathy within 18 months of follow-up. Hyperthyroidism patients had new diagnoses, durations under 2 months, and ages of 18 to 65. Other autoimmune disease, uncontrolled infection, pregnancy and lactation led to exclusion.

J is TRBJ2-5 and V is TRBV29-1; possibly TRBD2 for D (6 bases). What was sequenced was peripheral blood. The receptor comes from an adult woman with stable Graves' hyperthyroidism. The CDR3, as DNA: TGCAGCGTTGAAGATGCGGGGTACCAAGAGACCCAGTACTTC. It translates to CSVEDAGYQETQYF.